This T cell receptor (beta chain) is from a study of cytomegalovirus exposure and HLA in healthy donors. Study results and caveats: In terms of immune exposure information, only CMV serostatus was available. A later analysis found common viral pathogens apparently linked to several of the most significant clusters.

The PCR employed 60 Vbeta primers together with 13 Jbeta primers. In the original processing: Some 11 million shared chains were among the about 80 million unique TCR beta chains that a later analysis counted. The assay was immunoSEQ multiplex PCR, and TCRdb's table has in-frame clones only and misses some. Clonal size and the V and J genes are those of that table, whereas D and trimming came from the DNA. Of about 170,000 clones listed, roughly 79% were seen once; the top ten hold approximately 2%. A remark on this clone: Its cognate antigen is unknown.

Trimming left V 0 bases short and J 4 bases short, with 10 bases between. The CDR3 has 15 amino acids. Germline assignment: CDR1 MNHNY and CDR2 SVGAGI (reference sequence). The TCR was taken from a woman aged 25 to 39 in good health and CMV-seropositive. This chain connects TRBV6-6 to TRBJ1-3; D possibly corresponds to TRBD1 (5 bases). The sequenced sample was PBMCs. The CDR3 is CASSYSKGLGNTIYF. In DNA form, the CDR3 reads TGTGCCAGCAGTTACTCGAAGGGGTTAGGAAACACCATATATTTT.